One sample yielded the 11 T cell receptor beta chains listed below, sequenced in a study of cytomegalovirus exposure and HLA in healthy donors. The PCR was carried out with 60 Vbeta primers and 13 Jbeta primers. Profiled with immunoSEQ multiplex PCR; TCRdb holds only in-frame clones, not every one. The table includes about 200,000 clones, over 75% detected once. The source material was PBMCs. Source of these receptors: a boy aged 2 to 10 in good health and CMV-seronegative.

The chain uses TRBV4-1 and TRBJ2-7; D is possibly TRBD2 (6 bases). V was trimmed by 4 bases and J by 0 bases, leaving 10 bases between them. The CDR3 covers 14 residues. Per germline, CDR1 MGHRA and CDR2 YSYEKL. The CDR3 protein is CASSRDGSSYEQYF. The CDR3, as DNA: TGCGCCAGCAGCCGTGACGGGAGCTCCTACGAGCAGTACTTC.

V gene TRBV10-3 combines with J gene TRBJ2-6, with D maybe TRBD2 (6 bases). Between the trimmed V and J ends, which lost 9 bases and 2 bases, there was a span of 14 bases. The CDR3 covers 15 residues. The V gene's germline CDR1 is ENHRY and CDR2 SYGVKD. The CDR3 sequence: CAIKRGSAGANVLTF. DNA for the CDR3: TGTGCCATTAAACGGGGGTCGGCTGGGGCCAACGTCCTGACTTTC.

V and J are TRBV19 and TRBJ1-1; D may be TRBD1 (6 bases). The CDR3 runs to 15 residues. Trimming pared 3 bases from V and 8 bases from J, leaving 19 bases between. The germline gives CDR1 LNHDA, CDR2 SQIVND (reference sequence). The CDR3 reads CASSMEGRTVAEAFF. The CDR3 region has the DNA TGTGCCAGTAGTATGGAAGGGCGGACAGTCGCCGAAGCTTTCTTT.

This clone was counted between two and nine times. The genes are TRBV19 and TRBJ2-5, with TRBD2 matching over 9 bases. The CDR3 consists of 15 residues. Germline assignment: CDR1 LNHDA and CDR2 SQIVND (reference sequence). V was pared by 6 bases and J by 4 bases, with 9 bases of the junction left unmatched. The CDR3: CASSAARGGTETQYF. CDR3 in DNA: TGTGCCAGTAGCGCTGCGCGGGGGGGCACAGAGACCCAGTACTTC.

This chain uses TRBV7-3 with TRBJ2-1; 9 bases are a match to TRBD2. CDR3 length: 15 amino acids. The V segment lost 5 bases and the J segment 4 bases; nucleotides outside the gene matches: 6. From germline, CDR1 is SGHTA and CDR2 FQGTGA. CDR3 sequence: CASSLMAGGYNEQFF. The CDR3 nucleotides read TGTGCCAGCAGCCTAATGGCGGGGGGGTACAATGAGCAGTTCTTC. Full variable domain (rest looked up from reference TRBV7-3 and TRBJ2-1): GAGVSQTPSNKVTEKGKYVELRCDPISGHTALYWYRQSLGQGPEFLIYFQGTGAADDSGLPNDRFFAVRPEGSVSTLKIQRTERGDSAVYLCASSLMAGGYNEQFFGPGTRLTVL.

The CDR3 DNA sequence: TGTGCCAGTAGTATCGAGGGGGATGAGCAGTTCTTC. Translated: CASSIEGDEQFF. This chain links TRBV19 with TRBJ2-1; D perhaps matches TRBD1 (6 bases). V shed 3 bases and J shed 8 bases, with 8 bases lying between them. The CDR3 length is 12 residues. Per the germline V gene, CDR1 is LNHDA and CDR2 is SQIVND (reference sequence).

The CDR3 region has the DNA TGTGCCAGCAGCTTAGAAGTCGGGGGGGGAGCTTTCTTT. Amino acids: CASSLEVGGGAFF. The V and J genes are TRBV7-6 and TRBJ1-1, with D possibly TRBD1 on 5 matching bases. Germline CDR1 is SGHVS and CDR2 is FNYEAQ. The CDR3 spans 13 residues. The V gene lost 1 base and the J gene lost 10 bases, with 13 bases spanning the gap. Full variable domain (rest looked up from reference TRBV7-6 and TRBJ1-1): GAGVSQSPRYKVTKRGQDVALRCDPISGHVSLYWYRQALGQGPEFLTYFNYEAQQDKSGLPNDRFSAERPEGSISTLTIQRTEQRDSAMYRCASSLEVGGGAFFGQGTRLTVV.

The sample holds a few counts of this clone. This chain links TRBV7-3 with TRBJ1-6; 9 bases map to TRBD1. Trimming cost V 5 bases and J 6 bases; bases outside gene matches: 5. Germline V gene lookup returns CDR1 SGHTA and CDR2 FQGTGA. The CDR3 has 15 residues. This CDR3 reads CASSKGQGLNSPLHF. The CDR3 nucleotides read TGTGCCAGCAGCAAGGGACAGGGCCTTAATTCACCCCTCCACTTT.

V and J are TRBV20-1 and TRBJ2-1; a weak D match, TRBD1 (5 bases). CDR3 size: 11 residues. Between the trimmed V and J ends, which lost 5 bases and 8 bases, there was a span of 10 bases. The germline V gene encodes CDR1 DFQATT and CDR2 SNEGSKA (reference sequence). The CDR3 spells CSALRGHEQFF. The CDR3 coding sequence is TGCAGTGCTCTAAGGGGCCATGAGCAGTTCTTC.

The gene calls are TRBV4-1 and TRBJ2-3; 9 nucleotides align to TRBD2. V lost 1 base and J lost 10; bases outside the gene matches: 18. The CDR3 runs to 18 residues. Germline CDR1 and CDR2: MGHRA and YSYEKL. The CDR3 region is CASSQVIAGAPGRDAQYF. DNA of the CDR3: TGCGCCAGCAGCCAAGTTATAGCGGGGGCGCCGGGGAGGGATGCGCAGTATTTT.

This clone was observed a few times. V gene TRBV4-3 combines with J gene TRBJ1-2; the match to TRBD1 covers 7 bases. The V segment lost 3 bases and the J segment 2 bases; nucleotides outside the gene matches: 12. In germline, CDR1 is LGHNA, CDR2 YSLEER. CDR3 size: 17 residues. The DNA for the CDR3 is TGCGCCAGCAGCCATGACCCAGGGACAGAGAGAAACTATGGCTACACCTTC. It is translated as CASSHDPGTERNYGYTF.